The rows below give T cell receptor beta chains drawn from one sample of a study of cytomegalovirus exposure and HLA in healthy donors. The assay was immunoSEQ multiplex PCR, and TCRdb's table has in-frame clones only and misses some. The sample yields over 200,000 clones, more than 75% seen once. Sequenced input: PBMCs. The receptors stem from a human donor in good health. The CDR3 runs from the conserved cysteine through the conserved F or W. The order of the fields is J gene, V gene, CDR3 protein.

>TRBJ2-7|TRBV5-4
CASSSWTSRTGEQYF
>TRBJ2-1|TRBV27
CASSSTAGSYNEQFF
>TRBJ2-7|TRBV7-9
CASSLSWGQGGISYEQYF
>NA|TRBV6-5
CASSYSTGMTYEQYF
>TRBJ2-7|TRBV5-1
CASDLWGASGKQYF
>TRBJ2-7|TRBV6-4
CASSDPPIYEQYF
>TRBJ2-1|TRBV7-2
CASSPGRSGLYNEQFF
>TRBJ2-7|TRBV7-9
CSSTNPNTREQYF
>TRBJ2-1|TRBV5-1
CASSTEDRDRGPNEQFF
>TRBJ2-7|TRBV27
CASKTGGAYEQYF
>TRBJ2-7|TRBV27
CARTSLESSEQYF
>TRBJ2-7|TRBV9
CASSVVGQGAAEQYF
>TRBJ2-7|TRBV7-9
CASSRLQGASYEQYF
>TRBJ1-4|TRBV9
CASSSRHREGEKLFF
>TRBJ2-3|TRBV30
CARSRTSGTITDTQYF
>TRBJ2-7|TRBV7-9
CASSSSRTGTYEQYF
>TRBJ2-1|TRBV5-1
CASSLAASSYNEQFF
>TRBJ2-3|TRBV2
CASNIAGVATDTQYF
>TRBJ2-3|TRBV30
CAWSVADMQYF
>TRBJ1-2|TRBV5-1
CASSDPSGRGNGYGYTF